These T cell receptor beta chains were read from a single sample in a study of OX40 agonist ivuxolimab in advanced cancers. Method: immunoSEQ multiplex PCR; TCRdb's copy keeps in-frame clones and lacks some. This sample carries roughly 32,000 clones, around 83% of them seen once, and the ten largest clones take 2.5% to 3%. The starting material was CD4+ or CD8+ T cells sorted from blood, obtained in a trial of the OX40 agonist ivuxolimab. The receptors here all came from an adult with an advanced solid tumor such as melanoma, head and neck, liver or kidney cancer. Both conserved end residues are part of each CDR3. A D gene is named only where the DNA matches it firmly. The size field is filled for only some rows; it gives once, few, many or a size class.

V: TRBV7-3; D: NA; J: TRBJ2-3; size: NA; CDR3: CASSLLGTIPDTQYF; DNA: TGTGCCAGCAGCTTGCTAGGAACGATCCCAGATACGCAGTATTTT
V: TRBV5-1; D: NA; J: TRBJ1-4; size: NA; CDR3: CASRPTPTTNEKLFF; DNA: TGCGCCAGCAGGCCTACACCTACAACTAATGAAAAACTGTTTTTT
V: TRBV4-1; D: TRBD2; J: TRBJ2-3; size: NA; CDR3: CASSQVRGGQGTDTQYF; DNA: TGCGCCAGCAGCCAAGTGCGGGGGGGCCAGGGCACAGATACGCAGTATTTT
V: TRBV7-6; D: NA; J: TRBJ2-3; size: NA; CDR3: CASSLALGRTDTQYF; DNA: TGTGCCAGCAGCTTAGCCCTGGGCCGCACAGATACGCAGTATTTT
V: TRBV6-4; D: NA; J: TRBJ1-1; size: NA; CDR3: CASSDGTRLSEAFF; DNA: TGTGCCAGCAGTGACGGGACGAGGCTGTCGGAAGCTTTCTTT
V: TRBV27; D: TRBD1; J: TRBJ2-3; size: once; CDR3: CASSNDRDADTQYF; DNA: TGTGCCAGCAGTAACGACAGGGACGCAGATACGCAGTATTTT
V: TRBV7-6; D: NA; J: TRBJ2-3; size: NA; CDR3: CASSGLQTTDTQYF; DNA: TGTGCCAGTTCCGGGCTTCAAACTACAGATACGCAGTATTTT
V: TRBV18; D: NA; J: TRBJ2-1; size: NA; CDR3: CASSPGGRANEQFF; DNA: TGTGCCAGCTCACCAGGGGGTAGGGCGAATGAGCAGTTCTTC
V: TRBV7-2; D: TRBD1; J: TRBJ1-1; size: NA; CDR3: CASSLTGQAGTEAFF; DNA: TGTGCCAGCAGCTTAACGGGACAGGCAGGGACTGAAGCTTTCTTT
V: TRBV5-1; D: TRBD1; J: TRBJ2-7; size: NA; CDR3: CASNPGTGTGEQYF; DNA: TGCGCCAGCAACCCGGGGACAGGGACAGGGGAGCAGTACTTC
V: TRBV6-6; D: NA; J: TRBJ2-7; size: once; CDR3: CASSTGYEQYF; DNA: TGTGCCAGCAGTACCGGGTACGAGCAGTACTTC
V: TRBV7-2; D: NA; J: TRBJ2-7; size: NA; CDR3: CASSSLDSYEQYF; DNA: TGTGCCAGCAGCTCCCTAGACAGCTACGAGCAGTACTTC
V: TRBV11-2; D: TRBD1; J: TRBJ2-3; size: NA; CDR3: CASSPGSLGQGRSTQYF; DNA: TGTGCCAGCAGCCCGGGTTCCTTGGGACAGGGCAGATCAACGCAGTATTTT
V: TRBV7-2; D: NA; J: TRBJ2-3; size: NA; CDR3: CASSLDQGRTDTQYF; DNA: TGTGCCAGCAGCTTAGATCAAGGCAGGACAGATACGCAGTATTTT
V: TRBV5-1; D: TRBD1; J: TRBJ2-3; size: few; CDR3: CASSMGQGGTQYF; DNA: TGCGCCAGCAGCATGGGACAGGGCGGTACGCAGTATTTT
V: TRBV6-5; D: TRBD1; J: TRBJ2-1; size: NA; CDR3: CASSYSGQGSNEQFF; DNA: TGTGCCAGCAGTTACTCGGGACAGGGCTCGAATGAGCAGTTCTTC
V: TRBV5-1; D: TRBD1; J: TRBJ1-2; size: NA; CDR3: CASSLTLGGQRRYGCTF; DNA: TGCGCCAGCAGCTTGACTCTCGGGGGACAGCGTCGTTATGGCTGCACCTTC
V: TRBV6-1; D: NA; J: TRBJ2-1; size: NA; CDR3: CASSSPGLSEEQFF; DNA: TGTGCCAGCAGTTCCCCGGGACTCTCCGAAGAGCAGTTCTTC
V: TRBV10-3; D: TRBD1; J: TRBJ2-1; size: NA; CDR3: CATSGTGSVNEQFF; DNA: TGTGCCACCTCCGGGACAGGGTCGGTCAATGAGCAGTTCTTC
V: TRBV5-1; D: TRBD2; J: TRBJ2-5; size: NA; CDR3: CASSLGSSGRGETQYF; DNA: TGCGCCAGCAGCTTGGGGAGTAGCGGGAGAGGAGAGACCCAGTACTTC
V: TRBV11-1; D: NA; J: TRBJ1-1; size: NA; CDR3: CASSGQNTEAFF; DNA: TGTGCCAGCAGCGGACAGAACACTGAAGCTTTCTTT
V: TRBV29-1; D: NA; J: TRBJ2-2; size: NA; CDR3: CSVEHVTGELFF; DNA: TGCAGCGTTGAGCACGTCACCGGGGAGCTGTTTTTT